This note documents a single T cell receptor (beta chain) sequence. Other DNA sequences from this sample encode an identical CDR3 as well. The germline V gene has CDR1 MNHEY and CDR2 SMNVEV (reference sequence). The length of the CDR3 is 14 residues. V dropped 1 base and J dropped 7; count of bases not matched to a gene: 4. Profiled with immunoSEQ multiplex PCR; TCRdb holds only in-frame clones, not every one. The sample lists about 2.1 million clones; just under 95% were seen once. The sample belongs to a study of shared clonotypes between healthy human individuals. CD45RO-negative CD8 cells positively selected for CCR7 made up the naive population, which excluded terminally differentiated effector memory CD45RA+ cells.

The J gene is TRBJ1-5, the V gene TRBV27; 7 bases are a match to TRBD1. Sequencing was carried out using naive CD8+ T cells from PBMCs. The receptor comes from a man between 18 and 35 years old in good health. Some clones in this sample may be carry-over from other donors' samples. The CDR3 nucleotides are TGTGCCAGCAGTTTATACAGGGGAGGGCAGCCCCAGCATTTT. It encodes CASSLYRGGQPQHF.